These 29 T cell receptor beta chains came from one sample sequenced in a study of CD8+ T cells in alopecia areata. RNA extraction was followed by reverse transcription into cDNA, which acted as the sequencing template. The assay was immunoSEQ multiplex PCR, and TCRdb's table has in-frame clones only and misses some. The sample has about 180,000 clones, roughly 58% seen once; the top ten hold 16%. The treatment is: oral pan-JAK inhibitor, 5-10 mg twice daily. The sample was CD4+ T cells sorted from blood, taken at roughly week 55, from a patient treated with tofacitinib. Receptors originate from a human donor with alopecia areata.

V and J are TRBV9 and TRBJ1-1; D remains ambiguous. The CDR3 runs 14 residues. The V and J ends lost 0 bases and 1 base respectively, with 7 bases between them. Per germline, CDR1 SGDLS and CDR2 YYNGEE. CDR3 DNA: TGTGCCAGCAGCGTAGTGTACAGGAACACTGAAGCTTTCTTT. Translated: CASSVVYRNTEAFF. Combining the CDR3 with reference TRBV9 and TRBJ1-1 gives the whole variable domain DSGVTQTPKHLITATGQRVTLRCSPRSGDLSVYWYQQSLDQGLQFLIQYYNGEERAKGNILERFSAQQFPDLHSELNLSSLELGDSALYFCASSVVYRNTEAFFGQGTRLTVV.

The table lists this clone with a few counts. CDR3 sequence (DNA): TGTGCCAGCAGCTTCGGGGCCGGGGAACCCCTCCACTTT. Translation: CASSFGAGEPLHF. The chain has TRBV7-9 and TRBJ1-6; D may be TRBD1 (5 bases). Per germline, CDR1 SEHNR and CDR2 FQNEAQ (reference sequence). The CDR3 runs to 13 residues. The V end lost 3 bases, the J end lost 12 bases, and 12 bases lay between the germline ends.

This clone was detected a few times. The rearrangement links TRBV5-1 to TRBJ1-1; D remains ambiguous. Germline CDR1 is SGHRS and CDR2 is YFSETQ. Trimming stripped 0 bases from V and 5 bases from J, with 8 bases between. The CDR3 totals 13 residues. CDR3 nucleotides: TGCGCCAGCAGCTTGGCGGGGAAGACTGAAGCTTTCTTT. As protein: CASSLAGKTEAFF.

This clone occurred many times. V usage is TRBV6-6 and J usage is TRBJ1-4; tentatively, D is TRBD1 (6 bases). Germline lookup yields CDR1 MNHNY and CDR2 SVGAGI (reference sequence). This CDR3 spans 14 amino acids. Between the trimmed V and J ends, which lost 5 bases and 8 bases, there was a span of 15 bases. The CDR3: CASSPEGGHEKLFF. The CDR3 DNA reads as TGTGCCAGCAGTCCGGAGGGGGGGCACGAAAAACTGTTTTTT.

The rearrangement links TRBV6-5 to TRBJ1-4, with D possibly matching TRBD1 (5 bases). The CDR3 contains 15 residues. The V end lost 7 bases, the J end lost 4 bases, and 16 bases lay between the germline ends. Germline loops: CDR1 MNHEY, CDR2 SVGAGI. The CDR3 DNA reads as TGTGCCAGCACTAAAGGGACGGCCGGTAATGAAAAACTGTTTTTT. Translation gives CASTKGTAGNEKLFF.

The V and J genes are TRBV4-2 and TRBJ2-1; D call uncertain. CDR1 and CDR2 (germline): LGHNA, YNFKEQ. CDR3 length: 15 amino acids. With 0 bases removed from V and 4 bases from J, the gap between germline ends came to 10 bases. The CDR3 nucleotides read TGTGCCAGCAGCCAAGATCTCGGCGAATACAATGAGCAGTTCTTC. Amino acids: CASSQDLGEYNEQFF.

The chain is built from TRBV30 and TRBJ2-7; D uncertain. V shed 0 bases and J shed 6 bases, with 9 bases lying between them. The length of the CDR3 is 12 residues. Germline lookup yields CDR1 GTSNPN and CDR2 SVGIG (reference sequence). CDR3 sequence reads: CAWSVEVLEQYF. Written as DNA, the CDR3 is TGTGCCTGGAGTGTAGAGGTTCTCGAGCAGTACTTC.

This clone showed up just a few times. The chain has TRBV29-1 and TRBJ2-4; TRBD1 agrees at 11 bases. Germline-derived CDR1 and CDR2 are SQVTM and ANQGSEA. V was pared by 3 bases and J by 2 bases, with 6 bases of the junction left unmatched. CDR3 size: 16 residues. The CDR3 loop reads CSVDVGTGGTKNIQYF. CDR3 bases: TGCAGCGTTGACGTCGGGACAGGGGGTACCAAAAACATTCAGTACTTC.

The chain couples TRBV7-2 to TRBJ1-2; D call uncertain. The CDR3 has 16 amino acids. V lost 4 bases and J lost 1, with 16 bases in between. CDR1 is SGHTA, CDR2 FQGNSA, per germline. CDR3 in DNA: TGTGCCAGCAGCTCTGGGCGGGGAGAGGGTAACTATGGCTACACCTTC. Protein product: CASSSGRGEGNYGYTF.

This clone was seen more than once but under ten times. The rearrangement uses TRBV6-5 and TRBJ2-3; no definite D call. This CDR3 has 14 residues. V was cut by 6 bases and J by 1 base, with 11 bases left in between. In germline, CDR1 is MNHEY, CDR2 SVGAGI. The CDR3 nucleotides read TGTGCCAGCAGGGAACGTACTCGCACAGATACGCAGTATTTT. It yields the protein CASRERTRTDTQYF.

This clone was observed once. The chain combines TRBV28 with TRBJ2-5; D is possibly TRBD2 (6 bases). Germline V gene lookup returns CDR1 MDHEN and CDR2 SYDVKM. This CDR3 has 13 amino acids. Trimming removed 5 bases at V and 5 bases at J, with 12 bases between. In nucleotides, the CDR3 is TGTGCCAGCAGTGGGGACTCCTCGGAGACCCAGTACTTC. It translates to CASSGDSSETQYF. Supplemented by reference TRBV28 and TRBJ2-5, the full variable domain reads DVKVTQSSRYLVKRTGEKVFLECVQDMDHENMFWYRQDPGLGLRLIYFSYDVKMKEKGDIPEGYSVSREKKERFSLILESASTNQTSMYLCASSGDSSETQYFGPGTRLLVL.

V gene TRBV7-9 combines with J gene TRBJ2-7, with 10 bases lining up with TRBD1. J gave up 4 bases and V 4 bases, and 4 bases lay outside the gene matches. The V gene's germline CDR1 is SEHNR and CDR2 FQNEAQ (reference sequence). The CDR3 loop spans 14 amino acids. CDR3 nucleotides: TGTGCCAGCAGCTCGGTGGGACAGGGGTACGAGCAGTACTTC. Its translation: CASSSVGQGYEQYF.

On this clone itself: This CDR3 is also generated by other DNA sequences in the sample. This chain connects TRBV20-1 to TRBJ2-5; D gene ambiguous. CDR1 is DFQATT, CDR2 SNEGSKA, per germline (reference sequence). This CDR3 region has 11 residues. V lost 6 bases and J 5 bases, leaving 10 bases between the germline ends. CDR3 nucleotides: TGCAGTGCCCCGCTGGGGGAGACCCAGTACTTC. It translates to CSAPLGETQYF.

The J gene is TRBJ2-2, the V gene TRBV12-5; D is possibly TRBD2 (6 bases). This CDR3 has 18 residues. Germline loops: CDR1 LGHNT, CDR2 FRNRAP. V lost 7 bases and J lost 6, with 27 bases in between. CDR3 loop: CASAPTPRGGGRAGELFF. The CDR3 DNA reads as TGTGCTAGTGCCCCAACGCCCCGAGGTGGGGGGAGAGCCGGGGAGCTGTTTTTT.

The V and J genes are TRBV7-9 and TRBJ1-1; D ambiguous. The germline gives CDR1 SEHNR, CDR2 FQNEAQ (reference sequence). CDR3 length: 14 amino acids. V was pared by 5 bases and J by 1 base, with 11 bases between. The CDR3 DNA sequence: TGTGCCAGCAGCCCGTCCGGTGGGAACACTGAAGCTTTCTTT. Protein: CASSPSGGNTEAFF.

The gene calls are TRBV30 and TRBJ1-5; TRBD1 is a possible D gene (6 bases). Germline loops: CDR1 GTSNPN, CDR2 SVGIG (reference sequence). CDR3 size: 13 residues. Trimming removed 4 bases from V and 2 bases from J, with 9 bases in between. The chain's CDR3 is CAWNSGGNQPQHF. CDR3 sequence (DNA): TGTGCCTGGAATTCAGGGGGCAATCAGCCCCAGCATTTT.

This clone appeared a few times. The rearrangement links TRBV29-1 to TRBJ2-1, with TRBD1 matching over 7 bases. The J segment lost 5 bases and the V segment lost 8 bases, leaving 15 bases of the junction unmatched. This CDR3 comprises 15 residues. Germline assignment: CDR1 SQVTM and CDR2 ANQGSEA. CDR3 in amino acids: CSPKIGTALHNEQFF. The CDR3 nucleotides are TGCAGCCCCAAGATCGGGACAGCCCTACACAATGAGCAGTTCTTC.

This sequence joins TRBV6-6 and TRBJ1-2; the match to TRBD1 covers 8 bases. Trimming removed 2 bases from V and 8 bases from J; junction bases left unmatched: 4. The CDR3 sequence is 13 residues long. Germline V gene sequence: CDR1 MNHNY, CDR2 SVGAGI (reference sequence). CDR3: CASSYGQGRGYTF. The CDR3 region has the DNA TGTGCCAGCAGTTACGGACAGGGAAGAGGCTACACCTTC.

On this clone itself: Other DNA sequences of this sample code for an identical CDR3. The chain has TRBV25-1 and TRBJ2-2; no firm D call. V shed 2 bases and J shed 1 base, with 2 bases lying between them. The V gene's germline CDR1 is MGHDK and CDR2 SYGVNS. CDR3 length: 13 amino acids. CDR3 residues: CASSERNTGELFF. CDR3 nucleotides: TGTGCCAGCAGTGAACGGAACACCGGGGAGCTGTTTTTT.

V is TRBV30 and J is TRBJ2-6; TRBD1 might be the D (5 bases). The CDR3 contains 13 residues. V was pared by 8 bases and J by 0 bases, with 8 bases between. The germline V gene has CDR1 GTSNPN and CDR2 SVGIG (reference sequence). The CDR3 coding sequence is TGTGCCACTGACAGCTCTGGGGCCAACGTCCTGACTTTC. This sequence encodes CATDSSGANVLTF.

The J gene is TRBJ1-6, the V gene TRBV6-1; D possibly corresponds to TRBD1 (6 bases). Germline CDR1 and CDR2: MNHNS and SASEGT. The CDR3 length is 14 residues. Trimming removed 6 bases at V and 10 bases at J, with 16 bases between. The CDR3 loop is CASSIQGLDSPLHF. CDR3 nucleotide sequence: TGTGCCAGCAGCATACAGGGTTTAGACTCACCCCTCCACTTT.

This clone has a handful of counts. The CDR3 is CASSYGTGTVNTEAFF. The DNA for the CDR3 is TGTGCCAGCAGTTACGGTACCGGGACAGTGAACACTGAAGCTTTCTTT. This chain joins TRBV6-5 and TRBJ1-1; 7 nucleotides agree with TRBD1. With V trimmed by 2 bases and J by 0 bases, 6 bases remained unmatched. Germline-derived CDR1 and CDR2 are MNHEY and SVGAGI. The CDR3 runs to 16 residues.

This clone was counted between two and nine times. The chain is built from TRBV7-8 and TRBJ1-2; D remains ambiguous. The CDR3 is 15 residues long. Trimming cost V 1 base and J 8 bases, with 17 bases left between them. The germline CDR1 and CDR2 sequences are SGHVS and FQNEAQ. The CDR3 sequence: CASSLDGARVRGYTF. The CDR3 coding sequence is TGTGCCAGCAGCTTAGATGGTGCTCGAGTCCGCGGCTACACCTTC.

This chain uses TRBV6-1 with TRBJ2-7, with TRBD1 matching 12 bases. The J segment lost 4 bases and the V segment lost 1 base, leaving 5 bases of the junction unmatched. The CDR3 totals 16 residues. The V gene's germline CDR1 is MNHNS and CDR2 SASEGT. CDR3 residues: CASSEGGQGAKYEQYF. CDR3 sequence (DNA): TGTGCCAGCAGTGAAGGGGGACAGGGGGCGAAATACGAGCAGTACTTC.

CDR3 coding DNA: TGTGCCAGCAGTGTACGGACAGGCCCCTATGGCTACACCTTC. It encodes CASSVRTGPYGYTF. V gene TRBV2 combines with J gene TRBJ1-2; 7 positions match TRBD1. The CDR3 extends over 14 amino acids. J lost 4 bases, V lost 4 bases, and 6 bases had no gene match. Germline V gives CDR1 SNHLY, CDR2 FYNNEI.

This chain connects TRBV4-2 to TRBJ2-7; TRBD1 aligns across 11 bases. This CDR3 comprises 15 residues. J lost 2 bases, V lost 1 base, and 1 base had no gene match. Germline CDR1 reads LGHNA; CDR2 reads YNFKEQ. The CDR3 DNA follows: TGTGCCAGCAGCCAAGGGACAGGGGGCCCCTACGAGCAGTACTTC. It codes for CASSQGTGGPYEQYF.

The chain joins TRBV15 to TRBJ1-2; D is ambiguous. This CDR3 has 14 amino acids. Germline values: CDR1 LNHNV, CDR2 YYDKDF (reference sequence). V was cut by 0 bases and J by 2 bases, with 7 bases left in between. CDR3 sequence: CATSRDLANYGYTF. CDR3 nucleotide sequence: TGTGCCACCAGCAGAGATCTCGCGAACTATGGCTACACCTTC.

This clone has only a few counts. V usage is TRBV5-1 and J usage is TRBJ1-2, with D hard to call. Trimming took off 1 base at V and 6 bases at J, with 7 bases between the two ends. Germline V gives CDR1 SGHRS, CDR2 YFSETQ. This CDR3 has 12 residues. The CDR3, as DNA: TGCGCCAGCAGCTTGTCCACGAATGGCTACACCTTC. Residues: CASSLSTNGYTF.

This clone was counted a few times. The rearrangement uses TRBV18 and TRBJ1-6, with D unclear. Deletions cut 1 base from V and 10 bases from J, with 8 bases between. CDR1 is KGHSH, CDR2 LQKENI, per germline. CDR3 size: 13 residues. CDR3 coding DNA: TGTGCCAGCTCACCACAGGGATACTCACCCCTCCACTTT. Its translation: CASSPQGYSPLHF.